This record looks at one TCR beta chain sequence and its context. What it recognizes is unknown. This sample is part of a study of post-analysis software for immune sequencing data. Unique molecular identifiers were carried by the TCR beta cDNA libraries. TCRdb used MiXCR to reprocess the PCR reads, holding one entry per CDR3 protein. The table records around 700,000 distinct CDR3 sequences, over 45% of them present only once. V gave up 6 bases and J gave up 4 bases; unmatched junction bases: 14. The CDR3 runs 16 residues. Germline values: CDR1 SQVTM, CDR2 ANQGSEA. Study-wide results and caveats: Same-batch samples co-clustered strongly by F measure. Controls' normalized Chao1 diversity significantly exceeded that of multiple sclerosis patients. Five TRBV segments were more frequent in patients than controls; TRBV5-6, TRBV5-1 and TRBV20-1 belonged to this group.

This TCR was sampled from a girl aged 2 to 9 with multiple sclerosis. The chain couples TRBV29-1 to TRBJ1-2; TRBD1 matches at 10 bases. Input material: blood. CDR3 sequence: CSVHPGQGFVGYGYTF. The CDR3 DNA is TGCAGCGTCCATCCGGGACAGGGGTTTGTCGGCTATGGCTACACCTTC.